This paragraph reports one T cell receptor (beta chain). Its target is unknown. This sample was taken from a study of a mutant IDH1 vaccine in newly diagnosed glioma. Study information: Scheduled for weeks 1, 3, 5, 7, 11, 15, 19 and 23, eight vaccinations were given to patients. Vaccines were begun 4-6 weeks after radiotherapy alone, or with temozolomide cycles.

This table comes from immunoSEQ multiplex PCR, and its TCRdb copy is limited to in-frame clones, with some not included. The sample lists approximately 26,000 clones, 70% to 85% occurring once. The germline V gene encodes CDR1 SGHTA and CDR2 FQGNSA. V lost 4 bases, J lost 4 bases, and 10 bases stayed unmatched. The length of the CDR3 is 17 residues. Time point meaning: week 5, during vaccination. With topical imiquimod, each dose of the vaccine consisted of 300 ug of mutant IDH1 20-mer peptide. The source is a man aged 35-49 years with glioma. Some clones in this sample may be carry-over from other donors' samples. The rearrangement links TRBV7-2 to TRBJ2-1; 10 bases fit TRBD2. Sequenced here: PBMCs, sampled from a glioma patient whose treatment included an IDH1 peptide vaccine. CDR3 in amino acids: CASSSPGIAGGYNEQFF. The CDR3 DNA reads TGTGCCAGCAGCTCCCCAGGGATAGCGGGGGGATACAATGAGCAGTTCTTC.